This TCR beta chain stems from a study of blood T cell repertoires in COVID-19. Study background: COVID-19 samples from acute and convalescent phases originated in the United States, Italy and Spain. The cDNA or gDNA used as material had been derived from T cells, B-cell-depleted T cells, or PBMCs.

Germline-derived CDR1 and CDR2 are KGHDR and SFDVKD. This CDR3 contains 15 residues. V was cut by 3 bases and J by 5 bases, with 15 bases left in between. Per the study methods: By means of reference gene primer amplification, nucleated cell counts were estimated. Measured with immunoSEQ multiplex PCR; TCRdb has only the in-frame clones, and not every one. That table is the source of V, J and clone size, and D and trimming were worked out from the DNA. The sample contains 140,000 to 150,000 clones, about 80% of which appear only once. The specimen was peripheral blood. The sequence was collected from a human donor in a cohort sampled during active COVID-19. This sequence joins TRBV24-1 and TRBJ2-5, with unresolved D. DNA of the CDR3: TGTGCCACCAGTGATCCCGGTGGCCCAGGCGAGACCCAGTACTTC. Its translation: CATSDPGGPGETQYF.